Presented here are 24 T cell receptor beta chains from one specimen sequenced in a study of sequential checkpoint blockade in melanoma. The treatment here: randomized to nivolumab then ipilimumab (arm A) or the reverse (arm B). The repertoire was sequenced with immunoSEQ multiplex PCR; TCRdb's copy has only in-frame clones and lacks some. The sample includes under 25,000 clones, over 70% of them seen just once. Specimen: CD8+ T cells sorted from blood (inferred from file names), collected from a patient given nivolumab and ipilimumab in sequence. All receptors derive from a human donor with melanoma.

This clone turned up a few times. This chain joins TRBV15 and TRBJ1-5; no firm D call. The V gene lost 3 bases and the J gene lost 4 bases, with 13 bases spanning the gap. The CDR3 contains 15 residues. Per germline, CDR1 LNHNV and CDR2 YYDKDF (reference sequence). This CDR3 reads CATSRVQTANQPQHF. The CDR3 DNA reads TGTGCCACCAGCAGGGTACAGACCGCGAATCAGCCCCAGCATTTT.

The genes are TRBV18 and TRBJ2-1, with 8 positions matching TRBD1. The CDR3 contains 15 residues. Per the germline V gene, CDR1 is KGHSH and CDR2 is LQKENI. Trimming removed 2 bases from V and 6 bases from J; junction bases left unmatched: 6. The CDR3 here is CASSPRGQGGNEQFF. The CDR3 DNA is TGTGCCAGCTCACCAAGAGGACAGGGTGGCAATGAGCAGTTCTTC.

V gene TRBV5-6 combines with J gene TRBJ2-7, with D perhaps TRBD1 (6 bases). Trimming took off 0 bases at V and 1 base at J, with 8 bases between the two ends. CDR1 is SGHDT and CDR2 is YYEEEE in the germline V gene. The CDR3 has 14 residues. CDR3 protein: CASSLARGSYEQYF. The CDR3, as DNA: TGTGCCAGCAGCTTGGCCAGGGGATCCTACGAGCAGTACTTC.

This clone showed up just a few times. The CDR3 region has the DNA TGTGCCAGCAGCTTAGCTGTCAGGGATCTCGACGAGCAGTACTTC. Amino acids: CASSLAVRDLDEQYF. This chain joins TRBV7-9 and TRBJ2-7, with D possibly matching TRBD1 (5 bases). Germline V gives CDR1 SEHNR, CDR2 FQNEAQ (reference sequence). V shed 0 bases and J shed 5 bases, with 14 bases lying between them. The CDR3 covers 15 residues.

The gene calls are TRBV27 and TRBJ2-3, with a tentative D call TRBD2 (5 bases). Germline CDR1 MNHEY, CDR2 SMNVEV (reference sequence). The germline V and J ends were trimmed by 2 bases and 6 bases, with 15 bases remaining between them. The CDR3 runs to 15 residues. The CDR3 sequence: CASSLSGPSLDTQYF. As DNA, the CDR3 is TGTGCCAGCAGTTTAAGTGGGCCTAGCCTTGATACGCAGTATTTT.

The chain has TRBV5-1 and TRBJ2-7; D is perhaps TRBD1 (6 bases). CDR3 length: 14 residues. Per germline, CDR1 SGHRS and CDR2 YFSETQ. V dropped 7 bases and J dropped 5 bases, with 19 bases sitting between them. The CDR3 DNA reads TGCGCCAGCTCCCCTGTGGGGGCAGGGGACGAGCAGTACTTC. Protein product: CASSPVGAGDEQYF.

This clone was seen once. The CDR3 nucleotides read TGTGCCAGCAGCTTGTTACAGAGCTCCTACGAGCAGTACTTC. Residues: CASSLLQSSYEQYF. The rearrangement uses TRBV11-2 and TRBJ2-7; no firm D call. Trimming stripped 3 bases from V and 0 bases from J, with 9 bases between. In germline, CDR1 is SGHAT, CDR2 FQNNGV. The CDR3 is 14 residues long.

In its sample, this clone was seen a few times. The chain recombines TRBV4-2 with TRBJ1-2, with no clear D. This CDR3 spans 17 amino acids. Germline V gives CDR1 LGHNA, CDR2 YNFKEQ. Trimming removed 5 bases from V and 0 bases from J, with 19 bases in between. The CDR3 region has the DNA TGTGCCAGCAGCTTAGCGATCACACAGCTAGCTAACTATGGCTACACCTTC. The encoded protein is CASSLAITQLANYGYTF.

In its sample, this clone was seen a few times. V and J are TRBV19 and TRBJ2-7; D is possibly TRBD2 (6 bases). The CDR3 totals 14 residues. The V gene lost 4 bases and the J gene lost 3 bases, with 13 bases spanning the gap. Germline V gene sequence: CDR1 LNHDA, CDR2 SQIVND (reference sequence). CDR3 sequence (DNA): TGTGCCAGTAGTAAGGAGGGGTCTATCTACGAGCAGTACTTC. Its protein is CASSKEGSIYEQYF.

This clone was detected a few times. This chain joins TRBV19 and TRBJ1-2; D might be TRBD1 (6 bases). Trimming removed 9 bases at V and 6 bases at J, with 14 bases between. This CDR3 is built from 12 residues. Germline V gene sequence: CDR1 LNHDA, CDR2 SQIVND (reference sequence). The CDR3 is CASRHGGDGYTF. CDR3 bases: TGTGCCAGCCGACATGGGGGCGATGGCTACACCTTC.

The V call is TRBV11-1, the J call TRBJ1-2, with TRBD1 matching 8 bases. Germline lookup yields CDR1 SGHAT and CDR2 FQDESV (reference sequence). V was clipped by 5 bases and J by 0 bases; unmatched bases: 2. CDR3 size: 14 residues. CDR3 in DNA: TGTGCCAGCAGCCTGGACAGGGCTAACTATGGCTACACCTTC. Translating it yields CASSLDRANYGYTF.

The chain has TRBV10-2 and TRBJ1-5, with 8 positions matching TRBD1. The germline CDR1 and CDR2 sequences are WSHSY and SAAADI. This CDR3 has 15 residues. V was pared by 2 bases and J by 10 bases, with 10 bases of the junction left unmatched. In nucleotides, the CDR3 is TGCGCCAGCAGTGAGGGGACAGGAGCCTCGATCCCCCAGCATTTT. Protein: CASSEGTGASIPQHF.

The chain has TRBV27 and TRBJ2-7, with 10 positions matching TRBD2. The ends lost 2 bases at V and 2 bases at J; junction bases unmatched: 3. The CDR3 covers 15 residues. Germline V gives CDR1 MNHEY, CDR2 SMNVEV (reference sequence). The CDR3: CASSLRTSGPYEQYF. The CDR3 nucleotides read TGTGCCAGCAGTTTACGGACTAGCGGTCCCTACGAGCAGTACTTC.

The genes are TRBV5-1 and TRBJ1-1; D is unclear. V was trimmed by 1 base and J by 6 bases, leaving 10 bases between them. In germline, CDR1 is SGHRS, CDR2 YFSETQ. The CDR3 has 13 residues. The CDR3 DNA sequence: TGCGCCAGCAGCTTGCCGGGTAGCCCTGAAGCTTTCTTT. This encodes CASSLPGSPEAFF.

This chain joins TRBV7-9 and TRBJ2-7, with TRBD2 identical over 11 bases. The germline V gene encodes CDR1 SEHNR and CDR2 FQNEAQ (reference sequence). The CDR3 sequence is 16 residues long. Germline trimming cut 5 bases from V and 0 bases from J; bases unmatched to any gene: 6. CDR3: CASSPGLAGLSYEQYF. The CDR3 DNA sequence: TGTGCCAGCAGCCCCGGACTAGCGGGCCTCTCCTACGAGCAGTACTTC.

This clone was observed a few times. The J gene is TRBJ2-1, the V gene TRBV6-1; 11 nucleotides agree with TRBD2. This CDR3 region has 15 residues. J gave up 6 bases and V 7 bases, and 8 bases lay outside the gene matches. In germline, CDR1 is MNHNS, CDR2 SASEGT. CDR3 nucleotide sequence: TGTGCCAGCAAGATACTAGCGGGGGAAATCAATGAGCAGTTCTTC. Protein sequence: CASKILAGEINEQFF.

V and J are TRBV19 and TRBJ1-1, with D perhaps TRBD1 (5 bases). Deletions cut 3 bases from V and 4 bases from J, with 9 bases between. This CDR3 comprises 13 residues. Germline V gene sequence: CDR1 LNHDA, CDR2 SQIVND (reference sequence). The CDR3: CASSIRGGTEAFF. CDR3 nucleotides: TGTGCCAGTAGTATCCGGGGGGGCACTGAAGCTTTCTTT.

The rearrangement links TRBV6-1 to TRBJ1-2, with 8 bases lining up with TRBD1. CDR3 length: 19 amino acids. V lost 3 bases and J lost 4; bases outside the gene matches: 19. Germline V CDR1 and CDR2: MNHNS, SASEGT. In DNA form, the CDR3 reads TGTGCCAGCAGTGACCCCGTCGGGCAGGGGGCTGAGCGGAGCTATGGCTACACCTTC. This translates into CASSDPVGQGAERSYGYTF.

The rearrangement uses TRBV11-2 and TRBJ2-7; 7 positions match TRBD2. Germline V gives CDR1 SGHAT, CDR2 FQNNGV. This CDR3 has 15 residues. V lost 1 base and J lost 5; bases outside the gene matches: 8. CDR3 region: CASSLVGGSLHEQYF. The CDR3 DNA reads as TGTGCCAGCAGCTTAGTCGGCGGGAGTCTCCACGAGCAGTACTTC.

CDR3 in DNA: TGTGCCAGCAGTGACAGCGGGGGGGCTGACGAGCAGTACTTC. It yields the protein CASSDSGGADEQYF. The chain employs TRBV2 and TRBJ2-7; 10 bases map to TRBD2. Germline V gene lookup returns CDR1 SNHLY and CDR2 FYNNEI. The CDR3 loop spans 14 amino acids. J gave up 5 bases and V 3 bases, and 4 bases lay outside the gene matches.

The rearrangement uses TRBV27 and TRBJ1-5; TRBD1 might be the D (6 bases). The CDR3 runs to 14 residues. Trimming pared 2 bases from V and 4 bases from J, leaving 9 bases between. CDR1 is MNHEY and CDR2 is SMNVEV in the germline V gene (reference sequence). CDR3 amino acids: CASSLMGANQPQHF. As DNA, the CDR3 is TGTGCCAGCAGTTTAATGGGGGCGAATCAGCCCCAGCATTTT.

The J gene is TRBJ2-1, the V gene TRBV5-1, with TRBD2 identical over 7 bases. With V trimmed by 0 bases and J by 2 bases, 2 bases remained unmatched. This CDR3 has 15 amino acids. Germline CDR1 is SGHRS and CDR2 is YFSETQ. As DNA, the CDR3 is TGCGCCAGCAGCTTGGAGGGAGGGCCCTACAATGAGCAGTTCTTC. Translated: CASSLEGGPYNEQFF.

The table lists this clone with a few counts. This rearrangement joins TRBV28 to TRBJ1-2; D is unresolved. The CDR3 runs 13 residues. Germline V CDR1 and CDR2: MDHEN, SYDVKM. V was clipped by 4 bases and J by 8 bases, with 14 bases between them. The CDR3 DNA sequence: TGTGCCAGCAGTTCCGATAACCGCCGGGGCTACACCTTC. This encodes CASSSDNRRGYTF.

The V gene is TRBV2, the J gene TRBJ1-1; D unclear. Germline values: CDR1 SNHLY, CDR2 FYNNEI. Trimming shortened V by 3 bases and J by 0 bases, and 8 bases separated the two germline ends. The CDR3 sequence is 14 residues long. CDR3 region: CASSETLMNTEAFF. CDR3 sequence (DNA): TGTGCCAGCAGTGAGACACTCATGAACACTGAAGCTTTCTTT. Supplemented by reference TRBV2 and TRBJ1-1, the full variable domain reads EPEVTQTPSHQVTQMGQEVILRCVPISNHLYFYWYRQILGQKVEFLVSFYNNEISEKSEIFDDQFSVERPDGSNFTLKIRSTKLEDSAMYFCASSETLMNTEAFFGQGTRLTVV.